A selection of T cell receptor beta chains follows, all from one sample in a study of blood T cells in healthy people across ages. TCRdb used MiXCR to reprocess the 5' RACE reads, holding one entry per CDR3 protein. The table lists around 1,000,000 distinct CDR3 sequences, more than 30% of them singletons, with less than 15% in the top ten. Specimen: blood. These receptor sequences come from a man aged 18 to 30 in good health. CDR3s include the opening cysteine and the closing phenylalanine or tryptophan. A D gene is named only where the DNA matches it firmly. The size field is filled for only some rows; it gives once, few, many or a size class.

v_call,j_call,clone_size,d_call,cdr3_nt,cdr3_aa
TRBV27,TRBJ1-1,NA,NA,TGTGCCAGCAGTCCACCCCCGGACAGGAACACTGAAGCTTTCTTT,CASSPPPDRNTEAFF
TRBV6-1,TRBJ2-5,few,NA,TGTGCCAGCAGTGAAGCGCTTATTCGCAGGGGTGGTCGGGAGACCCAGTACTTC,CASSEALIRRGGRETQYF
TRBV7-9,TRBJ2-7,many,NA,TGTGCCAGCAGCTTGGTTTCGGGACAACATAACTACGAGCAGTACTTC,CASSLVSGQHNYEQYF
TRBV6-2/TRBV6-3,TRBJ1-4,NA,NA,TGTGCCGGCAGTTACGCGGGAAAAGAAAAACTGTTTTTT,CAGSYAGKEKLFF
TRBV6-5,TRBJ2-7,few,TRBD2,TGTGCCAGTCTCGCTAGCGGAGACAATGAGCAGTACTTC,CASLASGDNEQYF
TRBV7-3,TRBJ2-2,NA,NA,TGTGCCAGCAGCACCGATGGGATCACCGGGGAGCTGTTTTTT,CASSTDGITGELFF
TRBV28,TRBJ1-1,few,TRBD1,TGTGCCAGCAGTTTAGGGGTTTGGGACAGCACCCCTGAAGCTTTCTTT,CASSLGVWDSTPEAFF
TRBV20-1,TRBJ2-1,few,NA,TGCAGTGCTAGCTCTACCACAGGATTCTCCTACAATGAGCAGTTCTTC,CSASSTTGFSYNEQFF
TRBV20-1,TRBJ1-1,NA,NA,TGCAGTGCTAGTCGGGAGGGGAACACTGAAGCTTTCTTT,CSASREGNTEAFF
TRBV7-9,TRBJ2-7,few,NA,TGTGCCAGCAGCTTAGGGTCCCCGGGGAATGAGCAGTACTTC,CASSLGSPGNEQYF
TRBV4-1,TRBJ1-2,NA,NA,TGCGCCAGCAGCCAACCCGGAGGGACGGAGGGATACTATGGCTACACCTTC,CASSQPGGTEGYYGYTF
TRBV7-9,TRBJ1-3,NA,NA,TGTGCCAGCAGCTTAGTACAGCTCTCTGGAAACACCATATATTTT,CASSLVQLSGNTIYF
TRBV5-4,TRBJ2-7,NA,NA,TGTGCCAGCGGACATACGACAGAGTGCGAGCAGTACTTC,CASGHTTECEQYF
TRBV3-1,TRBJ2-7,NA,NA,TGTGCCAGCAGCCAAGATCACGGGGACCGTACCTACGAGCAGTACTTC,CASSQDHGDRTYEQYF
TRBV6-2/TRBV6-3,TRBJ2-7,NA,NA,TGTGCCAGCCAGGGACGGACTACCTACGAGCAGTACTTC,CASQGRTTYEQYF
TRBV12-3/TRBV12-4,TRBJ1-2,once,NA,TGTGCCAGCAGGTTAGGGCAGGGGAATGGTGGCTACACCTTC,CASRLGQGNGGYTF
TRBV30,TRBJ1-6,NA,NA,TGTGCCTGGAGAAGGCCTAATTCACCCCTCCACTTT,CAWRRPNSPLHF
TRBV6-2/TRBV6-3,TRBJ1-2,few,TRBD1,TGTGCCAGCAGAACAGGGGTGGATGGCTACACCTTC,CASRTGVDGYTF
TRBV3-1,TRBJ2-5,NA,NA,TGTGCCAGCAGCGACTGGACAGCTCAAGGAGAGACTCAGTACTTC,CASSDWTAQGETQYF
TRBV9,TRBJ2-7,NA,NA,TGTGCCAGCAGCGTAGACAAGCGGAACTCCTACAATGAGCAGTACTTC,CASSVDKRNSYNEQYF
TRBV20-1,TRBJ2-7,NA,NA,TGCAGTGCTAGAGTAAACAGGGTCTCCGAGCAGTACTTC,CSARVNRVSEQYF